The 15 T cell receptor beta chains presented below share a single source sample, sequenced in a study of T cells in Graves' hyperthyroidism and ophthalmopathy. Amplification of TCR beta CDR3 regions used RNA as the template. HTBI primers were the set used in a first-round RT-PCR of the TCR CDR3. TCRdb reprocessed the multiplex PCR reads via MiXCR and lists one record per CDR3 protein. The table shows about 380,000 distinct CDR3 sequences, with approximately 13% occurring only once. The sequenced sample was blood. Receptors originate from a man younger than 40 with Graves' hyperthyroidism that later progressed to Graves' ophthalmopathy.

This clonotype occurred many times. CDR3 region: CASILTSGGSGEQFF. CDR3 nucleotide sequence: TGTGCCAGCATTCTGACTAGCGGGGGATCCGGTGAGCAGTTCTTC. The chain couples TRBV2 to TRBJ2-1, with 12 bases identical to TRBD2. The ends lost 7 bases at V and 9 bases at J; junction bases unmatched: 10. The CDR3 is 15 residues long. The germline CDR1 and CDR2 sequences are SNHLY and FYNNEI. The whole variable domain, filled in from reference TRBV2 and TRBJ2-1, reads EPEVTQTPSHQVTQMGQEVILRCVPISNHLYFYWYRQILGQKVEFLVSFYNNEISEKSEIFDDQFSVERPDGSNFTLKIRSTKLEDSAMYFCASILTSGGSGEQFFGPGTRLTVL.

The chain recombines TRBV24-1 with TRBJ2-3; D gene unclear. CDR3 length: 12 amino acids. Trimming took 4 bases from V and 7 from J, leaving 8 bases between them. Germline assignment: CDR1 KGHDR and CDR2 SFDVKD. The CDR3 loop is CATSDLGNTQYF. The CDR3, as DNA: TGTGCCACCAGTGACCTAGGAAATACGCAGTATTTT.

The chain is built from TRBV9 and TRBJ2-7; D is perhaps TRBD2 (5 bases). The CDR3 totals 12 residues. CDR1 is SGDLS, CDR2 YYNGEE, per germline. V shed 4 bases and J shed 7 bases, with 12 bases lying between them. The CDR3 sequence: CASSPRPGEQYF. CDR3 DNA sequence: TGTGCCAGCAGCCCCCGCCCGGGGGAGCAGTACTTC.

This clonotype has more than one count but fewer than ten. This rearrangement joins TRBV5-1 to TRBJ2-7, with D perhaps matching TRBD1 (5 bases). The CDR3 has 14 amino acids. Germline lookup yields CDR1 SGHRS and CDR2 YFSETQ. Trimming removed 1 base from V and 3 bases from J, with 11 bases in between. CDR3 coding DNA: TGCGCCAGCAGCTTGATGGGAACAGGCTACGAGCAGTACTTC. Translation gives CASSLMGTGYEQYF.

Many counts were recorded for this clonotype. The CDR3 loop reads CASSFARDRGEDSPLHF. CDR3 DNA sequence: TGTGCCAGCAGTTTTGCCCGTGACAGGGGCGAGGATTCACCCCTCCACTTT. V is TRBV28 and J is TRBJ1-6; TRBD1 aligns across 8 bases. After removal of 3 bases from V and 8 bases from J, the junction contained 12 bases not matched to a gene. This CDR3 region has 17 residues. The germline V gene has CDR1 MDHEN and CDR2 SYDVKM.

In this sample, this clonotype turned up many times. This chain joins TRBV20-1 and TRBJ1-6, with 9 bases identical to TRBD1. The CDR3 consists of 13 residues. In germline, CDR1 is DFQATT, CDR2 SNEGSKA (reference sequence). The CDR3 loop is CSLEGQGTSPLHF. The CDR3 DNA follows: TGCAGCCTCGAGGGACAGGGCACTTCACCCCTCCACTTT.

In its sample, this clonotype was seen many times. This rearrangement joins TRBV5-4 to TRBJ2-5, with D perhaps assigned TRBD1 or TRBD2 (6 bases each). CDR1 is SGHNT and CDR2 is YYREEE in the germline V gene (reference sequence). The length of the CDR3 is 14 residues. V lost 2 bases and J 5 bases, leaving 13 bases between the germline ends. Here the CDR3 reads CASSFRRGLETQYF. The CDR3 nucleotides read TGTGCCAGCAGCTTCCGACGGGGGCTTGAGACCCAGTACTTC.

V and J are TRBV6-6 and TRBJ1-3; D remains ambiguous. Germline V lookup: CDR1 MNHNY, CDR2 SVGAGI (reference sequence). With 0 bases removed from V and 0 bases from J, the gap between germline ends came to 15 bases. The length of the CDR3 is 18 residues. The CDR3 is CASSYSITYWSSGNTIYF. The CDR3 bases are TGTGCCAGCAGTTACTCGATAACCTACTGGAGCTCTGGAAACACCATATATTTT.

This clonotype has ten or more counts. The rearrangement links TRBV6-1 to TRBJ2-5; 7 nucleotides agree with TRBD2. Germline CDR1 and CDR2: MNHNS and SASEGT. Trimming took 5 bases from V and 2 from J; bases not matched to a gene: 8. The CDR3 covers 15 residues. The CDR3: CASSYGGGRQETQYF. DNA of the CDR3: TGTGCCAGCAGTTACGGCGGGGGAAGACAAGAGACCCAGTACTTC.

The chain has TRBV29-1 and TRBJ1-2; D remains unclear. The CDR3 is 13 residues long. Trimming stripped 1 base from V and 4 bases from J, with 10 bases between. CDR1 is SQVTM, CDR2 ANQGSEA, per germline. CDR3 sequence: CSVEVQATYGYTF. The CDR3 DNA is TGCAGCGTTGAAGTCCAGGCTACCTATGGCTACACCTTC. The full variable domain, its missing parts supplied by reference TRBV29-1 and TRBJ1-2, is SAVISQKPSRDICQRGTSLTIQCQVDSQVTMMFWYRQQPGQSLTLIATANQGSEATYESGFVIDKFPISRPNLTFSTLTVSNMSPEDSSIYLCSVEVQATYGYTFGSGTRLTVV.

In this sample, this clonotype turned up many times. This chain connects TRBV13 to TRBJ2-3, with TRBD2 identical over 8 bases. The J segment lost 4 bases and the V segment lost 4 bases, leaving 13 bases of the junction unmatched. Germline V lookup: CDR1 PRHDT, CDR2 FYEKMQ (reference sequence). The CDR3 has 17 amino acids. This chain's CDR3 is CASSSRFNGGAADTQYF. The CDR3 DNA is TGTGCCAGCAGCTCAAGGTTTAACGGGGGGGCCGCAGATACGCAGTATTTT.

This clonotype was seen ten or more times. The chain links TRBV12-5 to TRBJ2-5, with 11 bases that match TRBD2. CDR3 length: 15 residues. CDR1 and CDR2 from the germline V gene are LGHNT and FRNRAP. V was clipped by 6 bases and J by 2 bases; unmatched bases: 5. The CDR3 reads CASGQLAGAQETQYF. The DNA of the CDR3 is TGTGCTAGTGGCCAACTAGCGGGGGCACAAGAGACCCAGTACTTC. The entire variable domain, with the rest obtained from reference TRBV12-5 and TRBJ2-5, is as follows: DARVTQTPRHKVTEMGQEVTMRCQPILGHNTVFWYRQTMMQGLELLAYFRNRAPLDDSGMPKDRFSAEMPDATLATLKIQPSEPRDSAVYFCASGQLAGAQETQYFGPGTRLLVL.

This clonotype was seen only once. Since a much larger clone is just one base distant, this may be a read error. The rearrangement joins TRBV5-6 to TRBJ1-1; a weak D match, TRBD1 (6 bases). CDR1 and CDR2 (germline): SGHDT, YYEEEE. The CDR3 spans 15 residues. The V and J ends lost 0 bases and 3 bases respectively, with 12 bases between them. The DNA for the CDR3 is TGTGCCAGCAGCTTGGAGGGACACGAGTACACTGAAGCTTTCTTT. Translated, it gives CASSLEGHEYTEAFF.

The CDR3: CSATPPGGRDTQYF. CDR3 DNA: TGCAGTGCCACCCCCCCGGGGGGTAGAGATACGCAGTATTTT. This chain links TRBV20-1 with TRBJ2-3; 7 positions match TRBD2. Germline CDR1 DFQATT, CDR2 SNEGSKA (reference sequence). This CDR3 region has 14 residues. Germline trimming cut 6 bases from V and 5 bases from J; bases unmatched to any gene: 11.

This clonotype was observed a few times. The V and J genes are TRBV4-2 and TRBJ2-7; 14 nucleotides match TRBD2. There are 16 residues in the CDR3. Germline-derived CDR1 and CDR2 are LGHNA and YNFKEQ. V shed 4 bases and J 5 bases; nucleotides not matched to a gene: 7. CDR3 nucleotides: TGTGCCAGCAGCCGCCTGACTAGCGGGGGGGGCGACGAGCAGTACTTC. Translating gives CASSRLTSGGGDEQYF.